The entry below gives a single T cell receptor (beta chain) sequence along with its context. Its antigen is undetermined. These data are taken from a study of cytomegalovirus exposure and HLA in healthy donors. Study-wide results and limits: Sequencing depth across donors, presence/absence analyses assumed, was roughly uniform.

The length of the CDR3 is 13 residues. CDR1 is SNHLY, CDR2 FYNNEI, per germline. The ends lost 6 bases at V and 1 base at J; junction bases unmatched: 2. 13 Jbeta primers and 60 Vbeta primers were used for the PCR. As handled by the study authors: Counted up in a later analysis, unique TCR beta chains came to about 80 million, with around 10 million shared. The data were produced by immunoSEQ multiplex PCR, yet TCRdb's version contains in-frame clones alone and is incomplete. V, J and clone size were drawn from that table, and D and trimming were deduced from the DNA. The sample carries some 99,000 clones, under 80% recorded once.

V is TRBV2 and J is TRBJ1-1; 7 bases match TRBD1. The source material was PBMCs. This sequence was found in a male donor in good health and CMV-seronegative. The CDR3 DNA sequence: TGTGCCAGCAGCGGACAGGCGAACACTGAAGCTTTCTTT. The encoded protein is CASSGQANTEAFF. The entire variable domain, with the rest obtained from reference TRBV2 and TRBJ1-1, is as follows: EPEVTQTPSHQVTQMGQEVILRCVPISNHLYFYWYRQILGQKVEFLVSFYNNEISEKSEIFDDQFSVERPDGSNFTLKIRSTKLEDSAMYFCASSGQANTEAFFGQGTRLTVV.